A single sample gave rise to the 27 T cell receptor beta chains below, sequenced in a study of blood T cell repertoires in COVID-19. Produced via immunoSEQ multiplex PCR; TCRdb's table is partial and in-frame only. The sample records a few hundred thousand clones, just under 90% being singletons. Sequencing input: PBMCs or T cells enriched from blood (not recorded which). Source of these receptors: a woman between 45 and 65 years old who had recovered from COVID-19.

The chain couples TRBV28 to TRBJ1-2, with 7 bases lining up with TRBD1. Germline V gives CDR1 MDHEN, CDR2 SYDVKM. This CDR3 is 13 amino acids long. V lost 5 bases to trimming and J lost 4 bases; unmatched junction nucleotides: 4. The CDR3, as DNA: TGTGCCAGCAGTGACAGGGTAACCTATGGCTACACCTTC. Its protein is CASSDRVTYGYTF.

The chain carries TRBV21-1 and TRBJ2-7; the table's D call TRBD2 went unverified against the DNA. TRBV21-1 is flagged as a pseudogene. CDR3 size: 12 residues. CDR3 loop: CASGGGFDEQYF. The CDR3 nucleotides read TGTGCCAGCGGCGGGGGTTTCGACGAGCAGTACTTC.

This clone was counted a few times. This chain uses TRBV27 with TRBJ2-7; possible D gene TRBD1, 6 bases. The CDR3 is made up of 13 amino acids. Germline CDR1 MNHEY, CDR2 SMNVEV (reference sequence). With 5 bases removed from V and 1 base from J, the gap between germline ends came to 9 bases. In DNA, the CDR3 is TGTGCCAGCAGTCAGGACAGTTCCTACGAGCAGTACTTC. Translating gives CASSQDSSYEQYF.

The chain has TRBV30 and TRBJ1-2; perhaps TRBD1 as D (6 bases). The CDR3 extends over 16 amino acids. Germline V gene sequence: CDR1 GTSNPN, CDR2 SVGIG (reference sequence). With 2 bases removed from V and 4 bases from J, the gap between germline ends came to 20 bases. Here the CDR3 reads CAWSQALPRGAYGYTF. CDR3 sequence (DNA): TGTGCCTGGAGTCAGGCACTTCCACGGGGGGCCTATGGCTACACCTTC.

The chain is built from TRBV2 and TRBJ1-1; TRBD1 aligns across 12 bases. The junction had 3 bases not matched to a gene; V was cut back by 6 bases and J by 1 base. The germline V gene has CDR1 SNHLY and CDR2 FYNNEI. The CDR3 extends over 15 amino acids. CDR3 residues: CASSGGQGANTEAFF. CDR3 nucleotides: TGTGCCAGCAGCGGGGGACAGGGGGCGAACACTGAAGCTTTCTTT.

CDR3 nucleotide sequence: TGTGCCAGCAGTTACTCTCCTATGGGCCTCGAAGCTTTCTTT. This gives the protein CASSYSPMGLEAFF. V usage is TRBV6-5 and J usage is TRBJ1-1; no firm D call. Germline assignment: CDR1 MNHEY and CDR2 SVGAGI. The CDR3 is 14 residues long. The V and J ends lost 0 bases and 8 bases respectively, with 13 bases between them.

The genes are TRBV6-5 and TRBJ1-2; TRBD1 matches at 7 bases. This CDR3 region has 14 residues. In germline, CDR1 is MNHEY, CDR2 SVGAGI. The ends lost 8 bases at V and 3 bases at J; junction bases unmatched: 9. The CDR3 coding sequence is TGTGCCAGCGGAACGGGACAGATACACTATGGCTACACCTTC. Translation gives CASGTGQIHYGYTF.

The chain is built from TRBV10-3 and TRBJ1-2, with D perhaps TRBD1 (6 bases). The CDR3 loop spans 13 amino acids. Germline lookup yields CDR1 ENHRY and CDR2 SYGVKD. Deletions cut 6 bases from V and 2 bases from J, with 10 bases between. CDR3 sequence (DNA): TGTGCCATCAGGGAGACAGGAAACTATGGCTACACCTTC. Translated, it gives CAIRETGNYGYTF.

The chain employs TRBV13 and TRBJ1-1; D is perhaps TRBD1 (6 bases). The V end was cut by 5 bases, the J end by 1 base, with 17 bases between. CDR1 and CDR2 from the germline V gene are PRHDT and FYEKMQ (reference sequence). The CDR3 runs 16 residues. The CDR3 DNA is TGTGCCAGCAGCATAAGACAGGTTATCTCGAACACTGAAGCTTTCTTT. Protein: CASSIRQVISNTEAFF.

The V and J genes are TRBV7-2 and TRBJ1-1; perhaps TRBD1 as D (5 bases). Germline loops: CDR1 SGHTA, CDR2 FQGNSA. There are 13 residues in the CDR3. V was cut by 5 bases and J by 7 bases, with 14 bases left in between. CDR3 loop: CASSVQGSDEAFF. CDR3 nucleotide sequence: TGTGCCAGCAGCGTCCAGGGTTCGGATGAAGCTTTCTTT.

The rearrangement joins TRBV2 to TRBJ1-2; no definite D call. Germline CDR1 SNHLY, CDR2 FYNNEI. The CDR3 extends over 13 amino acids. The germline V and J ends were trimmed by 8 bases and 4 bases, with 14 bases remaining between them. The CDR3 protein is CASLRGSSYGYTF. The CDR3, as DNA: TGTGCCAGCCTTCGCGGCTCTTCCTATGGCTACACCTTC.

The chain recombines TRBV20-1 with TRBJ1-6, with a tentative D call TRBD1 (6 bases). CDR1 is DFQATT, CDR2 SNEGSKA, per germline (reference sequence). CDR3 length equals 14 residues. V dropped 3 bases and J dropped 4 bases, with 10 bases sitting between them. The CDR3 spells CSASPGQYNSPLHF. CDR3 in DNA: TGCAGTGCTAGTCCGGGACAATATAATTCACCCCTCCACTTT.

This chain joins TRBV7-2 and TRBJ1-5, with 7 bases lining up with TRBD1. Germline CDR1 is SGHTA and CDR2 is FQGNSA. The CDR3 sequence is 14 residues long. Trimming removed 7 bases from V and 6 bases from J; junction bases left unmatched: 9. CDR3 loop: CASNRQGEGQPQHF. The CDR3 DNA reads TGTGCCAGCAACCGACAGGGTGAGGGTCAGCCCCAGCATTTT.

The chain recombines TRBV5-1 with TRBJ1-4; the D is unclear. V dropped 3 bases and J dropped 8 bases, with 14 bases sitting between them. This CDR3 is 14 amino acids long. Germline CDR1 reads SGHRS; CDR2 reads YFSETQ. CDR3 DNA sequence: TGCGCCAGCAGCTGGGGTGCGGGCGAGGAAAAACTGTTTTTT. Amino acids: CASSWGAGEEKLFF. The whole variable domain, remainder taken from reference TRBV5-1 and TRBJ1-4, is KAGVTQTPRYLIKTRGQQVTLSCSPISGHRSVSWYQQTPGQGLQFLFEYFSETQRNKGNFPGRFSGRQFSNSRSEMNVSTLELGDSALYLCASSWGAGEEKLFFGSGTQLSVL.

V is TRBV12-3 or TRBV12-4 and J is TRBJ1-2; a possible D gene is TRBD1 (5 bases). This CDR3 comprises 13 residues. Trimming removed 4 bases from V and 4 bases from J, with 10 bases in between. In nucleotides, the CDR3 is TGTGCCAGCAGTTATGGGGGGGGCTATGGCTACACCTTC. This gives the protein CASSYGGGYGYTF.

The rearrangement uses TRBV5-1 and TRBJ1-1; no clear D gene. V lost 4 bases to trimming and J lost 5 bases, with 18 bases between them. Germline V gene sequence: CDR1 SGHRS, CDR2 YFSETQ. The CDR3 has 15 residues. The CDR3 protein is CASSPSSAVGTEAFF. DNA for the CDR3: TGCGCCAGCAGCCCTTCGTCTGCGGTTGGGACTGAAGCTTTCTTT.

V gene TRBV30 combines with J gene TRBJ2-1; 7 bases match TRBD1. V shed 3 bases and J 0 bases; nucleotides not matched to a gene: 5. This CDR3 is 15 amino acids long. Germline-derived CDR1 and CDR2 are GTSNPN and SVGIG (reference sequence). The CDR3 reads CAWRRGPNSYNEQFF. CDR3 nucleotides: TGTGCCTGGAGGAGGGGGCCCAACTCCTACAATGAGCAGTTCTTC.

The chain is built from TRBV30 and TRBJ1-2; D uncertain. V was pared by 4 bases and J by 8 bases, with 20 bases between. The CDR3 covers 14 residues. The V gene's germline CDR1 is GTSNPN and CDR2 SVGIG (reference sequence). The CDR3 region is CAWTRTPLSEGYTF. The CDR3 DNA reads TGTGCCTGGACTCGAACCCCTCTTTCGGAGGGCTACACCTTC.

The V call is TRBV3-1 (or the pseudogene TRBV3-2), the J call TRBJ2-1, with 7 positions matching TRBD2. Unmatched junction bases numbered 10, after V lost 7 bases and J lost 10 bases. Germline values: CDR1 LGHDT, CDR2 YNNKEL (reference sequence). The CDR3 sequence is 13 residues long. The CDR3 DNA sequence: TGTGCCAGCACGCAAGGTCAAGCGGGGGAGCAGTTCTTC. Its translation is CASTQGQAGEQFF.

The genes are TRBV30 and TRBJ1-1; no definite D call. Germline CDR1 GTSNPN, CDR2 SVGIG (reference sequence). The ends were cut back, 0 bases at V and 9 bases at J, with 11 bases in the middle. This CDR3 is built from 12 residues. The DNA of the CDR3 is TGTGCCTGGAGTGTACTTTTCCAAAAAGCTTTCTTT. Residues: CAWSVLFQKAFF.

The gene calls are TRBV6-5 and TRBJ1-2, with TRBD1 identical over 7 bases. J was trimmed by 7 bases and V by 7 bases; bases with no gene match: 15. CDR3 length equals 15 residues. Germline lookup yields CDR1 MNHEY and CDR2 SVGAGI. CDR3 protein: CASTLNSGTVFGYTF. The CDR3 region has the DNA TGTGCCAGCACCCTAAACTCCGGGACAGTGTTTGGCTACACCTTC.

The chain is built from TRBV6-1 and TRBJ1-1; tentative D call: TRBD1 (5 bases). The V gene's germline CDR1 is MNHNS and CDR2 SASEGT. The length of the CDR3 is 14 residues. Trimming stripped 0 bases from V and 7 bases from J, with 12 bases between. CDR3: CASSEAQGNVEAFF. CDR3 nucleotides: TGTGCCAGCAGTGAAGCTCAGGGAAACGTTGAAGCTTTCTTT.

The chain is built from TRBV21-1 and TRBJ1-4; no check of the table's D call, TRBD1, against the DNA was made. TRBV21-1 is marked as a pseudogene. The CDR3 is made up of 14 amino acids. The CDR3 spells CASSKGWGDEKLFF. CDR3 bases: TGTGCCAGCAGCAAAGGTTGGGGCGATGAAAAACTGTTTTTT.

The chain employs TRBV2 and TRBJ2-3; no clear D. This CDR3 spans 11 amino acids. Looked up from germline, CDR1 is SNHLY and CDR2 is FYNNEI. V was shortened by 7 bases and J by 3 bases, with 5 bases between the two germline ends. This CDR3 reads CASKLTDTQYF. DNA of the CDR3: TGTGCCAGCAAACTGACAGATACGCAGTATTTT.

This clone was seen a single time. J is TRBJ1-1 and V is TRBV12-3 or TRBV12-4, with 10 bases lining up with TRBD1. V trimming: 6 bases; J trimming: 11 bases; junction bases outside the gene matches: 9. CDR3 length: 13 amino acids. CDR3 loop: CASSFGTGDSAFF. The CDR3 DNA is TGTGCCAGCAGCTTCGGGACAGGGGATTCGGCTTTCTTT.

V usage is TRBV2 and J usage is TRBJ1-2; weak D call: TRBD1 (6 bases). The germline V gene encodes CDR1 SNHLY and CDR2 FYNNEI. V shed 0 bases and J shed 8 bases, with 13 bases lying between them. There are 14 residues in the CDR3. CDR3 DNA sequence: TGTGCCAGCAGTGAAGCGGGACAATTCCGGGGCTACACCTTC. Translating it yields CASSEAGQFRGYTF.

The V call is TRBV18, the J call TRBJ1-2, with a weak D call TRBD1 (5 bases). Germline assignment: CDR1 KGHSH and CDR2 LQKENI. V was clipped by 3 bases and J by 0 bases, with 14 bases between them. The CDR3 sequence is 16 residues long. The CDR3 DNA follows: TGTGCCAGCTCACCGGCCGGGACTCTAGCTAACTATGGCTACACCTTC. Residues: CASSPAGTLANYGYTF. Full variable domain (remainder filled in from reference TRBV18 and TRBJ1-2): NAGVMQNPRHLVRRRGQEARLRCSPMKGHSHVYWYRQLPEEGLKFMVYLQKENIIDESGMPKERFSAEFPKEGPSILRIQQVVRGDSAAYFCASSPAGTLANYGYTFGSGTRLTVV.